This T cell receptor beta chain was captured in a study of low-dose radiotherapy and immunotherapy resistance in tumors. Study in general: Ipilimumab 1 mg/kg every six weeks, together with nivolumab 240 mg every two weeks, was given intravenously to patients. Oral aspirin at 300 mg was taken daily by patients for four cycles, beginning on cycle 1 day 1.

The time point: after trial treatment. As to treatment: LDRT plus nivolumab, ipilimumab, low-dose cyclophosphamide and aspirin (RACIN trial). The treatment that donors received included nivolumab, ipilimumab, aspirin, low-dose cyclophosphamide and low-dose radiotherapy. From germline, CDR1 is KGHDR and CDR2 SFDVKD. This CDR3 has 16 residues. Germline trimming cut 4 bases from V and 7 bases from J; bases unmatched to any gene: 5. Primers used for first-strand cDNA, a TRAV- and TRBV-specific set, covered both alpha and beta chains. Over roughly 19 PCR cycles, TCRs were amplified from a constant-region primer and V-primer adapter. TCRdb reprocessed the reads via MiXCR and lists one record per CDR3 protein. The table lists around 100,000 distinct CDR3 sequences, 20% of them singletons.

The origin of this receptor is a female donor with ovarian cancer. Sequences were derived from PBMCs, sampled after low-dose radiotherapy plus immunotherapy. The rearrangement links TRBV24-1 to TRBJ2-1, with 14 bases aligning to TRBD2. The CDR3 protein is CATSDPGLAGGNEQFF. The CDR3 bases are TGTGCCACCAGTGACCCCGGACTAGCGGGAGGAAATGAGCAGTTCTTC.